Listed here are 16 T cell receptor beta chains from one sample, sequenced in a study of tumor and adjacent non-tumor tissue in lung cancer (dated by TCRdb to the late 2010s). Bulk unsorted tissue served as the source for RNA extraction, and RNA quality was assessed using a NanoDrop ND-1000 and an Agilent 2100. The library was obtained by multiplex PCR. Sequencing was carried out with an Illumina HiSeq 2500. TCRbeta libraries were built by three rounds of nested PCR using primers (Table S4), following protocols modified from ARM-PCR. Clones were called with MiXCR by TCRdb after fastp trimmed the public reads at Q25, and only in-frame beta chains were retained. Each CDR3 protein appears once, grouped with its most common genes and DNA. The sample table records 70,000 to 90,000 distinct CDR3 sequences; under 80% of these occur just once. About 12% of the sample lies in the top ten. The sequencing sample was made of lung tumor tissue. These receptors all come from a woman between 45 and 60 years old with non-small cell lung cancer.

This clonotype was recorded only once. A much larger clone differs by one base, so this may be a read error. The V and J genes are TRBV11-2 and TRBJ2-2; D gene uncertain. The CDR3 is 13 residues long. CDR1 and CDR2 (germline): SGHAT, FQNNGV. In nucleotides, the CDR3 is TGTGACAGCAGCTTTACGGATACCGGGGAGCTGTTTTTT. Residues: CDSSFTDTGELFF.

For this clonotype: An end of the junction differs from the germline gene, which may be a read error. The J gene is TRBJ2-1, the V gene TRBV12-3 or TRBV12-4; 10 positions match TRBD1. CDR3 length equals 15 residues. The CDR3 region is CASSLWDRGGGEQFF. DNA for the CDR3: TGTGCCAGTAGTTTATGGGACAGGGGCGGCGGTGAGCAGTTCTTC.

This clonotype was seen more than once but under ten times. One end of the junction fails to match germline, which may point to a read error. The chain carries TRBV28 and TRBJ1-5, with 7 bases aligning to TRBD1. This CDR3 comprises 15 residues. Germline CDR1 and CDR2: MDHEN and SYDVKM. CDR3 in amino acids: CTSSLGGQGDQPQHF. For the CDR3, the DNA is TGTACCAGCAGTTTAGGGGGGCAGGGGGATCAGCCCCAGCATTTT.

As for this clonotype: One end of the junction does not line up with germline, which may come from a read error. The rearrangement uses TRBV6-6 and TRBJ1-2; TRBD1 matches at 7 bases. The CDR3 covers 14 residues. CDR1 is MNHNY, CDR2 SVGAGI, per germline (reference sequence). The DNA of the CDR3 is TGTGCCAGCACCCCTGGGACAGTTAACTATGACTACACTTTC. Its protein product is CASTPGTVNYDYTF.

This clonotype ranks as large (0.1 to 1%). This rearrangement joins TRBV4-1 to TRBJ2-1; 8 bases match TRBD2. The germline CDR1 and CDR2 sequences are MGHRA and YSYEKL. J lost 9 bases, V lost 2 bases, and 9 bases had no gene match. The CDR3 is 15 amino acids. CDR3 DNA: TGCGCCAGCAGCCAACCCACTAGCGGAGGGGCTGAGCAGTTCTTC. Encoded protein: CASSQPTSGGAEQFF.

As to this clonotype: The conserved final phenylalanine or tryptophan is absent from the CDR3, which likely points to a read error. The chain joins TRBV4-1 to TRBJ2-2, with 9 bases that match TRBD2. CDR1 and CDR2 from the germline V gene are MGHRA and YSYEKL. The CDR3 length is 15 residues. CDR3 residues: CASNQASGRTGELFL. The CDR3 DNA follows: TGCGCCAGCAACCAAGCCAGCGGGAGGACCGGGGAACTGTTTTTG.

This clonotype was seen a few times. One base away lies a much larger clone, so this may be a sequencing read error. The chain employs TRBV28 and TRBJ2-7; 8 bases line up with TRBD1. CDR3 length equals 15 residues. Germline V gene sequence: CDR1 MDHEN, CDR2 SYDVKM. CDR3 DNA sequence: TGTGCCAACAGTTTTCAGGGGGCAGGCAAATACGAGCAGTACTTC. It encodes CANSFQGAGKYEQYF.

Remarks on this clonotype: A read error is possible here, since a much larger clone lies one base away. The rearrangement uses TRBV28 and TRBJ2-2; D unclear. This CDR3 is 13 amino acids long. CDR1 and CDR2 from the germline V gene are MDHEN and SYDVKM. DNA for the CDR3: TGTACCAGCAGTTTCATCGTCACCGGGGAGCTGTTTTTT. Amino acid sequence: CTSSFIVTGELFF.

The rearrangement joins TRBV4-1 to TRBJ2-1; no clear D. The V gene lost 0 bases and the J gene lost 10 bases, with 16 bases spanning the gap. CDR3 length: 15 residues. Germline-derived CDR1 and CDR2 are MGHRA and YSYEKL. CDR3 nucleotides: TGCGCCAGCAGCCAAGATACAAGGTTTAGTGGAGAGCAGTTCTTC. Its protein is CASSQDTRFSGEQFF.

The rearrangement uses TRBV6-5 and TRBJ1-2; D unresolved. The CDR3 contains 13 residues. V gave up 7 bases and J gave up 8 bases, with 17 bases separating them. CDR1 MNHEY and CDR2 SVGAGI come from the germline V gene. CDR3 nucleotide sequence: TGTGCCAGCAACCTAGGTGGTTCAAACGGCTACACCTTC. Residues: CASNLGGSNGYTF.

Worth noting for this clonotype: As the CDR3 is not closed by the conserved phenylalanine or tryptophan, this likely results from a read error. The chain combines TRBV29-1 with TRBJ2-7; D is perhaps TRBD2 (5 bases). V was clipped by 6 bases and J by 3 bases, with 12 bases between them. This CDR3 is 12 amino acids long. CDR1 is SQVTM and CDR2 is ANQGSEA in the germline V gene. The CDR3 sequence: CSVEAQNYEQYS. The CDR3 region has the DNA TGCAGCGTGGAGGCGCAAAACTACGAGCAGTACTCC.

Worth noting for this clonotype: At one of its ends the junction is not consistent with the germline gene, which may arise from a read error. The CDR3: CGNNPGQGVETQYF. CDR3 nucleotides: TGTGGCAACAACCCGGGACAGGGCGTAGAGACCCAATACTTC. This chain uses TRBV11-1 with TRBJ2-5; TRBD1 agrees at 9 bases. Per the germline V gene, CDR1 is SGHAT and CDR2 is FQDESV (reference sequence). This CDR3 contains 14 residues.

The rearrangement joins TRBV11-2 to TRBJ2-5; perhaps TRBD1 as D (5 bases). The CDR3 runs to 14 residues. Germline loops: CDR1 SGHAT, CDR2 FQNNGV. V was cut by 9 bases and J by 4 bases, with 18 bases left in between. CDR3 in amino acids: CASSPRPRAETQYF. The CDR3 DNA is TGTGCCAGTAGTCCTCGACCCAGGGCAGAGACCCAGTACTTC.

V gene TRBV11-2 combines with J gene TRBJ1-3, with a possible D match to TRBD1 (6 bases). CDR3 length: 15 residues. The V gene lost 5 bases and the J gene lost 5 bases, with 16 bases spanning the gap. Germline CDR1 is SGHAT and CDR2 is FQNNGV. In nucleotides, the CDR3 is TGTGCCAGCAGCCGTGACTGGGACACAAGAAACACCATATATTTT. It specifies CASSRDWDTRNTIYF. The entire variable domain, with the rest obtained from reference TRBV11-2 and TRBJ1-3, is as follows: EAGVAQSPRYKIIEKRQSVAFWCNPISGHATLYWYQQILGQGPKLLIQFQNNGVVDDSQLPKDRFSAERLKGVDSTLKIQPAKLEDSAVYLCASSRDWDTRNTIYFGEGSWLTVV.

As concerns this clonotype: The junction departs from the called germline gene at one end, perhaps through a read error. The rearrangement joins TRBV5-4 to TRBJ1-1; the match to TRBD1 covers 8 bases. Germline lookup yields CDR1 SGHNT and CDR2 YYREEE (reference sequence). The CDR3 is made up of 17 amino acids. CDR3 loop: CVSSAEISGGADTEAFF. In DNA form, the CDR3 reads TGTGTCAGCAGCGCCGAAATCTCAGGGGGCGCCGACACTGAAGCTTTCTTT.

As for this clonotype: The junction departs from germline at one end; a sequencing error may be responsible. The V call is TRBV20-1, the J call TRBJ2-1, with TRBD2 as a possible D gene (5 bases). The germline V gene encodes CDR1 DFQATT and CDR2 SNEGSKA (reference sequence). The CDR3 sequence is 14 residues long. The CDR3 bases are TGCACTGCTAGTTCGAGGGTAGATAGATATGGGCAGTTCTTC. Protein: CTASSRVDRYGQFF.